This TCR beta chain is from a study of T cells in pancreatic ductal adenocarcinoma. Only in-frame clones appear in the TCRdb table, and some are missing; sequencing was by immunoSEQ multiplex PCR. The sample contains 15,000 to 20,000 clones, about nine tenths of which appear only once. The selected patients with pancreatic ductal adenocarcinoma had surgery but no neoadjuvant therapy. Germline lookup yields CDR1 LNHDA and CDR2 SQIVND (reference sequence). V lost 4 bases, J lost 0 bases, and 11 bases lay in between. CDR3 length equals 15 residues. In regard to this clone: Antigen unknown.

Findings and caveats of the study: Comparisons of tumor and blood clonality may show falsely lower tumor diversity. Blood had more productive templates and roughly 8-fold more unique clonotypes than tumor.

The receptor comes from a human donor with pancreatic ductal adenocarcinoma. The genes are TRBV19 and TRBJ2-3, with D maybe TRBD1 (6 bases). Sequenced: PBMCs. CDR3 bases: TGTGCCAGTAGTAGGAACAGGGCTAGCACAGATACGCAGTATTTT. This codes for CASSRNRASTDTQYF. The full variable domain, completed using reference TRBV19 and TRBJ2-3, is DGGITQSPKYLFRKEGQNVTLSCEQNLNHDAMYWYRQDPGQGLRLIYYSQIVNDFQKGDIAEGYSVSREKKESFPLTVTSAQKNPTAFYLCASSRNRASTDTQYFGPGTRLTVL.